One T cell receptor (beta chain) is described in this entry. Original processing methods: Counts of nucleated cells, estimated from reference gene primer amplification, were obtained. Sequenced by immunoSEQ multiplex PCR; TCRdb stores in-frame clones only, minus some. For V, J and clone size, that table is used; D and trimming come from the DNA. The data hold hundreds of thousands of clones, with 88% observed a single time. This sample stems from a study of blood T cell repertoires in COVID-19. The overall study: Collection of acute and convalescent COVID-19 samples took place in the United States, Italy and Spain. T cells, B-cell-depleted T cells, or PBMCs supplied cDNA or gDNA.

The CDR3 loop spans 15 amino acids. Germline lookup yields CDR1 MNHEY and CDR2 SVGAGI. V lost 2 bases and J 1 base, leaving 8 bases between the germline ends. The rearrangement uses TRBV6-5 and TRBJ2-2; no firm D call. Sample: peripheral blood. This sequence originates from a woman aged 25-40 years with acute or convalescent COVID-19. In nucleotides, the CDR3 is TGTGCCAGCAGTTACAAGCGCCTGAACACCGGGGAGCTGTTTTTT. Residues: CASSYKRLNTGELFF.